A selection of T cell receptor beta chains follows, all from one sample in a study of blood T cell repertoires in COVID-19. The table came from immunoSEQ multiplex PCR; TCRdb's copy has only in-frame clones and leaves some out. Among 40,000 to 50,000 clones listed, around 90% were seen once. The sample comprised peripheral blood. Receptors were obtained from a man over 45 with active COVID-19. Each CDR3 is given with its conserved first and last residue. Fields, in order: J gene, D gene, V gene, CDR3 length, clone size, CDR3 protein, CDR3 DNA. The D gene is left open where the match is weak. Size is omitted from some rows. Given values are once, few, many or a class for expanded clones.

TRBJ2-2	TRBD2	TRBV3-1/TRBV3-2	17	NA	CASSQGVLAGVTGELFF	TGTGCCAGCAGCCAAGGGGTACTAGCGGGAGTCACCGGGGAGCTGTTTTTT
TRBJ2-7	NA	TRBV28	15	NA	CASSPPADSSYEQYF	TGTGCCAGCAGTCCTCCGGCCGACAGCTCCTACGAGCAGTACTTC
TRBJ2-7	NA	TRBV11-2	14	NA	CASSLAGLSYEQYF	TGTGCCAGCAGCTTAGCGGGATTATCCTACGAGCAGTACTTC
TRBJ2-5	TRBD2	TRBV10-3	13	NA	CAIRGGSLETQYF	TGTGCCATCAGGGGCGGGAGTTTGGAGACCCAGTACTTC
TRBJ1-6	NA	TRBV20-1	15	NA	CSASRGRSYNSPLHF	TGCAGTGCTAGTCGGGGGAGGTCCTATAATTCACCCCTCCACTTT
TRBJ2-3	TRBD1	TRBV7-9	14	NA	CASTIDRGRDTQYF	TGTGCCAGCACCATAGACAGGGGGCGGGATACGCAGTATTTT
TRBJ1-6	TRBD1	TRBV16	15	NA	CASSYGQGNNSPLHF	TGTGCCAGCAGCTATGGACAGGGAAATAATTCACCCCTCCACTTT
TRBJ2-2	NA	TRBV4-1	18	NA	CASSQGGAWSLNTGELFF	TGCGCCAGCAGCCAAGGGGGCGCGTGGAGTTTGAACACCGGGGAGCTGTTTTTT
TRBJ1-1	NA	TRBV14	13	NA	CASSQGGNTEAFF	TGTGCCAGCAGCCAAGGAGGAAACACTGAAGCTTTCTTT
TRBJ2-7	NA	TRBV4-3	18	once	CASSLSSPGPPGSYEQYF	TGCGCCAGCAGCCTCTCCAGTCCAGGGCCCCCGGGTTCCTACGAGCAGTACTTC
TRBJ1-6	NA	TRBV6-2/TRBV6-3	15	NA	CASSYGSSYNSPLHF	TGTGCCAGCAGTTATGGGAGCTCCTATAATTCACCCCTCCACTTT
TRBJ2-2	NA	TRBV6-2/TRBV6-3	17	few	CASSYSWAGVDTGELFF	TGTGCCAGCAGTTACTCATGGGCAGGGGTCGACACCGGGGAGCTGTTTTTT
TRBJ2-5	TRBD1	TRBV11-1	16	NA	CASSLSRDRGAKTQYF	TGTGCCAGCAGCTTATCCCGGGACAGGGGTGCAAAGACCCAGTACTTC
TRBJ2-3	TRBD2	TRBV7-7	15	NA	CASSPGASGSSTQYF	TGTGCCAGCAGCCCCGGGGCTAGCGGGAGTAGTACGCAGTATTTT
TRBJ1-6	NA	TRBV19	15	NA	CASSEGTGRNSPLHF	TGTGCCAGTAGTGAGGGAACAGGGCGGAATTCACCCCTCCACTTT
TRBJ2-6	TRBD2	TRBV18	19	NA	CASSPVRGAGDSGANVLTF	TGTGCCAGCTCACCTGTACGGGGAGCGGGAGACTCTGGGGCCAACGTCCTGACTTTC
TRBJ1-5	TRBD1	TRBV27	14	NA	CASSGQGADQPQHF	TGTGCCAGCAGTGGACAGGGGGCGGATCAGCCCCAGCATTTT
TRBJ2-2	TRBD2	TRBV6-2/TRBV6-3	15	few	CASSPLAGAGGELFF	TGTGCCAGCAGTCCCCTAGCGGGAGCGGGCGGGGAGCTGTTTTTT
TRBJ2-2	TRBD2	TRBV30	15	NA	CAWIAGGRYTGELFF	TGTGCCTGGATAGCGGGAGGGCGGTATACCGGGGAGCTGTTTTTT
TRBJ2-7	NA	TRBV11-2	13	NA	CASSLAQQYEQYF	TGTGCCAGCAGCTTAGCACAACAGTACGAGCAGTACTTC
TRBJ1-1	NA	TRBV27	13	NA	CASSSTVNTEAFF	TGTGCCAGCAGTTCAACAGTGAACACTGAAGCTTTCTTT
TRBJ2-7	TRBD1	TRBV7-6	14	NA	CASSQRTGSTEQYF	TGTGCCAGCAGCCAAAGGACAGGGTCTACCGAGCAGTACTTC
TRBJ2-3	TRBD1	TRBV18	16	NA	CASSPPGQGATDTQYF	TGTGCCAGCTCACCTCCGGGACAGGGGGCCACGGATACGCAGTATTTT
TRBJ1-5	NA	TRBV4-1	15	NA	CASSLTQGFRQPQHF	TGCGCCAGCAGCCTAACCCAGGGGTTCAGGCAGCCCCAGCATTTT
TRBJ2-3	TRBD2	TRBV6-5	15	NA	CASSRLAGGSDTQYF	TGTGCCAGCAGTCGACTAGCGGGAGGGTCAGATACGCAGTATTTT
TRBJ2-5	TRBD1	TRBV25-1	15	NA	CASSADPGGEETQYF	TGTGCCAGCAGTGCGGACCCAGGGGGAGAGGAGACCCAGTACTTC
TRBJ2-5	TRBD2	TRBV29-1	15	NA	CSVDPSGRDQETQYF	TGCAGCGTTGACCCTAGCGGGAGGGACCAAGAGACCCAGTACTTC
TRBJ2-7	NA	TRBV27	13	NA	CASSFRGAYEQYF	TGTGCCAGCAGTTTCCGGGGAGCCTACGAGCAGTACTTC
TRBJ1-2	NA	TRBV15	13	NA	CATSREISNGYTF	TGTGCCACCAGCAGAGAAATCAGTAACGGCTACACCTTC
TRBJ1-4	NA	TRBV4-3	11	NA	CASSQERRLFF	TGCGCCAGCAGCCAAGAGCGGAGGCTGTTTTTT
TRBJ2-5	TRBD1	TRBV18	13	NA	CASSPRQGETQYF	TGTGCCAGCTCACCACGACAGGGGGAGACCCAGTACTTC
TRBJ2-2	NA	TRBV10-3	10	once	CAILGQELFF	TGTGCCATCCTGGGGCAGGAGCTGTTTTTT
TRBJ2-3	NA	TRBV27	11	once	CASSFGDTQYF	TGTGCCAGCAGTTTCGGTGATACGCAGTATTTT
TRBJ2-1	NA	TRBV27	14	NA	CASSLTGLLNEQFF	TGTGCCAGCAGTTTAACAGGGCTTTTAAATGAGCAGTTCTTC
TRBJ2-5	NA	TRBV28	15	NA	CASSLSRDTSGTQYF	TGTGCCAGCAGTTTATCGAGGGACACGTCGGGGACCCAGTACTTC